A selection of T cell receptor beta chains follows, all from one sample in a study of regulatory T cells in long-lasting Graves disease. In TCRdb, the multiplex PCR reads were re-called with MiXCR into one record per CDR3 protein. The sample lists roughly 560,000 distinct CDR3 sequences, 15% to 20% seen once, with 25% in the top ten. The same specimen was also included in a second study, on T cells in Graves' hyperthyroidism and ophthalmopathy.

This material consisted of peripheral blood mononuclear cells (PBMCs), taken at new diagnosis, from a patient treated with antithyroid drugs. The receptor source for this set is a woman aged 35 to 60 with Graves disease. CDR3s include the opening cysteine and the closing phenylalanine or tryptophan. The order of the fields is J gene, V gene, D gene, clone size, CDR3 DNA, CDR3 protein. The D gene is left open where the match is weak. Clone size is given for some rows only: seen once, a few or many times, or a class if the clone is expanded.

j_call: TRBJ1-4
v_call: TRBV2
d_call: -
clone_size: many
cdr3_nt: TGTGCCACCCTGACACAACCGTTCGAGAAACTGTTTTTT
cdr3_aa: CATLTQPFEKLFF

j_call: TRBJ1-3
v_call: TRBV6-1
d_call: -
clone_size: many
cdr3_nt: TGTGCCAGCAGTGAGTCAGACAGAATCTCTGGAAACACCATATATTTT
cdr3_aa: CASSESDRISGNTIYF

j_call: TRBJ1-1
v_call: TRBV28
d_call: -
clone_size: many
cdr3_nt: TGTGCCAGCGGAAAGATTAACACTGAAGCTTTCTTT
cdr3_aa: CASGKINTEAFF

j_call: TRBJ2-1
v_call: TRBV6-2/TRBV6-3
d_call: TRBD1
clone_size: -
cdr3_nt: TGTGCCAGCAGTTACTCGACAGGGGCCCCGGTCCAGTTCTTC
cdr3_aa: CASSYSTGAPVQFF

j_call: TRBJ2-1
v_call: TRBV6-5
d_call: -
clone_size: many
cdr3_nt: TGTGCCAGCAGTTACTTGTCGGTAAACAATGAGCAGTTCTTC
cdr3_aa: CASSYLSVNNEQFF

j_call: TRBJ2-3
v_call: TRBV20-1
d_call: TRBD1
clone_size: -
cdr3_nt: TGCAGTGCTAGAGGGACAGGGGGCTCTGATACGCAGTATTTT
cdr3_aa: CSARGTGGSDTQYF

j_call: TRBJ1-1
v_call: TRBV5-5
d_call: -
clone_size: many
cdr3_nt: TGTGCCAGCAGCTTGGTAGGCGCCAGGGGTTTCACTGAAGCTTTCTTT
cdr3_aa: CASSLVGARGFTEAFF

j_call: TRBJ1-2
v_call: TRBV2
d_call: TRBD1
clone_size: many
cdr3_nt: TGTGCCAGCAGGTATCCTACTGACAGGGCTGACTATGGCTACACCTTC
cdr3_aa: CASRYPTDRADYGYTF

j_call: TRBJ1-5
v_call: TRBV5-1
d_call: -
clone_size: many
cdr3_nt: TGCGCCAGCAGCCTCATGACAGATCAGCCCCAGCATTTT
cdr3_aa: CASSLMTDQPQHF

j_call: TRBJ1-4
v_call: TRBV4-2
d_call: -
clone_size: -
cdr3_nt: TGTGCCAGCAGTTTCCAGGCAGATCATAATGAAAAACTGTTTTTT
cdr3_aa: CASSFQADHNEKLFF

j_call: TRBJ1-3
v_call: TRBV11-2
d_call: -
clone_size: -
cdr3_nt: TGTGCCAGCAGCTTAATCCCGAGCTCTGGAAACACCATATATTTT
cdr3_aa: CASSLIPSSGNTIYF

j_call: TRBJ2-3
v_call: TRBV20-1
d_call: -
clone_size: -
cdr3_nt: TGCAGTGCTAGGAAGGCGGCAGGGGCGCCCACAGATACGCAGTATTTT
cdr3_aa: CSARKAAGAPTDTQYF

j_call: TRBJ1-5
v_call: TRBV20-1
d_call: -
clone_size: many
cdr3_nt: TGCAGTGCTAGAGATGTCCCTTTTCAGAATAGCAATCAGCCCCAGCATTTT
cdr3_aa: CSARDVPFQNSNQPQHF

j_call: TRBJ2-7
v_call: TRBV30
d_call: -
clone_size: many
cdr3_nt: TGTGCCTGGATTGCACAGGGTTACTACGAGCAGTACTTC
cdr3_aa: CAWIAQGYYEQYF

j_call: TRBJ2-3
v_call: TRBV6-5
d_call: TRBD2
clone_size: -
cdr3_nt: TGTGCCAGCAGTTCCCGACTAGCGGGGGGCCCAGATACGCAGTATTTT
cdr3_aa: CASSSRLAGGPDTQYF

j_call: TRBJ2-7
v_call: TRBV3-1
d_call: -
clone_size: many
cdr3_nt: TGTGCCAGCAGCCAATCCCCTCACGAGCAGTACTTC
cdr3_aa: CASSQSPHEQYF

j_call: TRBJ2-7
v_call: TRBV11-2
d_call: TRBD1
clone_size: -
cdr3_nt: TGTGCCAGCAGCTCCCTACAGGGGAGATCTTACGAGCAGTACTTC
cdr3_aa: CASSSLQGRSYEQYF